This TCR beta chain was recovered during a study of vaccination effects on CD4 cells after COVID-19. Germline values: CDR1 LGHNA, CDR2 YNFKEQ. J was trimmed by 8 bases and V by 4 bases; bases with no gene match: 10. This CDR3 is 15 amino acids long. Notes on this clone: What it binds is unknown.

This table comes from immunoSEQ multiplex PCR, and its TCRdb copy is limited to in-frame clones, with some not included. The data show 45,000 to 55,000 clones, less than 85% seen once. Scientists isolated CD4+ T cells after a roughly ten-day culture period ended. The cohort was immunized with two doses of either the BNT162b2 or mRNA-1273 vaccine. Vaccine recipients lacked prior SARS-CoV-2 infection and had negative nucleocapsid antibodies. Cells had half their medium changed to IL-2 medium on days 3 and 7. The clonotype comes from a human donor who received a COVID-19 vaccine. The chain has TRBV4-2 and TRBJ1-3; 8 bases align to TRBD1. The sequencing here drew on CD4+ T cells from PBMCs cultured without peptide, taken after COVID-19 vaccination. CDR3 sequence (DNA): TGTGCCAGCAGCCCCCGGGACAGGCTGCCTGACACCATATATTTT. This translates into CASSPRDRLPDTIYF.